The clone carrying this T cell receptor beta chain was seen ten or more times. Its antigen is unknown. V lost 3 bases and J 4 bases, leaving 9 bases between the germline ends. There are 13 residues in the CDR3. Looked up from germline, CDR1 is MNHEY and CDR2 is SVGAGI. This sample was taken from a study of regulatory T cells in long-lasting Graves disease. CDR3-region Arm-PCR and iRepertoire HTBI primers produced the TCR beta libraries. TCRdb re-called the multiplex PCR reads through MiXCR, storing one row per CDR3 protein. Of 360,000 or so distinct CDR3 sequences listed, 16% are singletons. Time point given: newly diagnosed GD, antithyroid drugs for less than 3 months. RNA extracted from PBMCs served as the sequencing template. Study-wide points: Accuracy might have suffered from few samples.

These same records also appear under a second study, on T cells in Graves' hyperthyroidism and ophthalmopathy.

This clonotype originated in a man aged 35-49 years with Graves disease. This specimen was peripheral blood mononuclear cells (PBMCs), taken at new diagnosis, from a patient treated with antithyroid drugs. This sequence joins TRBV6-5 and TRBJ2-5; no reliable D call. CDR3 residues: CASSYLGLETQYF. Here the CDR3 DNA reads TGTGCCAGCAGTTATCTAGGTCTAGAGACCCAGTACTTC.